This entry lists 23 T cell receptor beta chains sequenced from one sample in a study of pediatric ulcerative colitis. The rectum was sampled with one to two pinch biopsies at colonoscopy. TCRdb keeps only in-frame clones here, not all; method: immunoSEQ multiplex PCR. The profile covers 30,000 to 40,000 clones, with about 75% appearing a single time and 8% to 9.5% taken by the ten largest. The sequencing sample was made of gut tissue. The receptors were sampled from a boy aged 10-17 years with severe ulcerative colitis.

The gene calls are TRBV5-1 and TRBJ2-5; a weak D match, TRBD2 (5 bases). Germline values: CDR1 SGHRS, CDR2 YFSETQ. Trimming removed 5 bases from V and 2 bases from J, with 10 bases in between. The CDR3 length is 13 residues. For the CDR3, the DNA is TGCGCCAGCAGAGTCGGGGAACAAGAGACCCAGTACTTC. The encoded protein is CASRVGEQETQYF.

The chain has TRBV7-9 and TRBJ2-5; the match to TRBD2 covers 8 bases. The CDR3 sequence is 18 residues long. Trimming removed 4 bases from V and 1 base from J; junction bases left unmatched: 14. Germline V gene sequence: CDR1 SEHNR, CDR2 FQNEAQ (reference sequence). CDR3 sequence: CASSSGTSGEIAQETQYF. CDR3 in DNA: TGTGCCAGCAGCTCCGGGACTAGTGGGGAGATAGCCCAAGAGACCCAGTACTTC.

V usage is TRBV28 and J usage is TRBJ2-7; maybe TRBD2 (6 bases). The CDR3 totals 16 residues. V was pared by 2 bases and J by 4 bases, with 18 bases between. Germline CDR1 is MDHEN and CDR2 is SYDVKM. CDR3 sequence (DNA): TGTGCCAGCAGTTTACCCCAGCAGCGGGTGCCTTACGAGCAGTACTTC. Its protein is CASSLPQQRVPYEQYF.

This chain links TRBV5-6 with TRBJ2-5; 9 bases fit TRBD2. V lost 3 bases and J lost 0; bases outside the gene matches: 9. The germline V gene has CDR1 SGHDT and CDR2 YYEEEE. The CDR3 loop spans 17 amino acids. The chain's CDR3 is CASSYMVAGENQETQYF. CDR3 bases: TGTGCCAGCAGCTACATGGTAGCGGGAGAGAACCAAGAGACCCAGTACTTC. The complete variable domain, with remaining parts taken from reference TRBV5-6 and TRBJ2-5, reads DAGVTQSPTHLIKTRGQQVTLRCSPKSGHDTVSWYQQALGQGPQFIFQYYEEEERQRGNFPDRFSGHQFPNYSSELNVNALLLGDSALYLCASSYMVAGENQETQYFGPGTRLLVL.

The rearrangement joins TRBV10-2 to TRBJ1-1, with 8 bases that match TRBD1. Germline V gives CDR1 WSHSY, CDR2 SAAADI. CDR3 length equals 14 residues. V was pared by 5 bases and J by 5 bases, with 7 bases of the junction left unmatched. CDR3 loop: CASSKKRQGTEAFF. The CDR3 DNA reads TGCGCCAGCAGTAAAAAAAGACAGGGGACTGAAGCTTTCTTT.

The chain employs TRBV5-1 and TRBJ2-3, with D unresolved. Trimming shortened V by 4 bases and J by 2 bases, and 5 bases separated the two germline ends. The length of the CDR3 is 12 residues. Germline assignment: CDR1 SGHRS and CDR2 YFSETQ. This CDR3 reads CASSPNTDTQYF. The CDR3 region has the DNA TGCGCCAGCAGCCCTAACACAGATACGCAGTATTTT.

This chain joins TRBV6-6 and TRBJ1-1; D remains unclear. CDR3 size: 13 residues. Trimming stripped 0 bases from V and 6 bases from J, with 8 bases between. Germline V gene lookup returns CDR1 MNHNY and CDR2 SVGAGI (reference sequence). The CDR3 coding sequence is TGTGCCAGCAGTTACTCTACTCCCCCTGAAGCTTTCTTT. Amino acids: CASSYSTPPEAFF.

The CDR3, as DNA: TGTGCCAGCAGTTTGCCACGGGGTTCGGAGGTGGGTACGCAGTATTTT. It encodes CASSLPRGSEVGTQYF. The chain links TRBV28 to TRBJ2-3; weak D call: TRBD2 (5 bases). This CDR3 is 16 amino acids long. Germline V gene lookup returns CDR1 MDHEN and CDR2 SYDVKM. Trimming removed 3 bases from V and 8 bases from J, with 21 bases in between.

The V gene is TRBV6-1, the J gene TRBJ2-4; D remains ambiguous. Trimming removed 3 bases at V and 8 bases at J, with 17 bases between. The CDR3 runs 15 residues. Germline-derived CDR1 and CDR2 are MNHNS and SASEGT. In DNA, the CDR3 is TGTGCCAGCAGTGATTTTGTCCGAAAGGTAGACATTCAGTACTTC. This translates into CASSDFVRKVDIQYF.

The chain's CDR3 is CASRDRGSYEQYF. The CDR3 DNA sequence: TGTGCCAGCCGGGACAGAGGCTCCTACGAGCAGTACTTC. V gene TRBV6-4 combines with J gene TRBJ2-7; 7 nucleotides match TRBD1. CDR1 MRHNA and CDR2 SNTAGT come from the germline V gene. This CDR3 has 13 residues. The V and J ends lost 8 bases and 0 bases, in that order; junction bases with no gene match: 4.

The chain uses TRBV7-6 and TRBJ2-7; D remains ambiguous. The germline V gene has CDR1 SGHVS and CDR2 FNYEAQ. Trimming removed 5 bases at V and 3 bases at J, with 14 bases between. The CDR3 length is 14 residues. The CDR3 DNA is TGTGCCAGCAGCCATGTGCAGACAAGCTACGAGCAGTACTTC. This sequence encodes CASSHVQTSYEQYF.

The V and J genes are TRBV6-5 and TRBJ1-1; perhaps TRBD1 as D (6 bases). V was cut by 6 bases and J by 8 bases, with 10 bases left in between. CDR1 and CDR2 (germline): MNHEY, SVGAGI. The CDR3 runs to 11 residues. CDR3 region: CASSARGEAFF. DNA of the CDR3: TGTGCCAGCAGCGCTAGGGGGGAAGCTTTCTTT.

The chain links TRBV7-3 to TRBJ2-2, with D perhaps matching TRBD1 or TRBD2 (6 bases each). The CDR3 has 16 residues. Trimming removed 5 bases at V and 0 bases at J, with 13 bases between. Germline values: CDR1 SGHTA, CDR2 FQGTGA. The CDR3 DNA reads as TGTGCCAGCAGCCCGCAAGGGGGGTCGAACACCGGGGAGCTGTTTTTT. It translates to CASSPQGGSNTGELFF.

The genes are TRBV11-3 and TRBJ2-1; a weak D match, TRBD2 (5 bases). The CDR3 length is 15 residues. V was shortened by 5 bases and J by 2 bases, with 13 bases between the two germline ends. Germline V gene sequence: CDR1 SGHNT, CDR2 YENEEA. The CDR3 loop reads CASSDGRRTYNEQFF. The DNA of the CDR3 is TGTGCCAGCAGCGATGGAAGGAGGACCTACAATGAGCAGTTCTTC.

V gene TRBV11-2 combines with J gene TRBJ1-2, with TRBD1 matching 9 bases. V dropped 6 bases and J dropped 4; count of bases not matched to a gene: 6. The CDR3 spans 14 residues. Per the germline V gene, CDR1 is SGHAT and CDR2 is FQNNGV. The CDR3 region has the DNA TGTGCCAGCAGTCCCGGGGGACAGGGCTATGGCTACACCTTC. Amino acids: CASSPGGQGYGYTF.

This sequence joins TRBV12-5 and TRBJ2-2; a weak D match, TRBD1 (6 bases). The germline V gene has CDR1 LGHNT and CDR2 FRNRAP. V dropped 2 bases and J dropped 4 bases, with 17 bases sitting between them. CDR3 length: 17 amino acids. The CDR3 here is CASGLRTTGAATGELFF. The DNA of the CDR3 is TGTGCTAGTGGTTTGCGTACGACAGGCGCGGCCACCGGGGAGCTGTTTTTT.

This clone was counted once. A read error may account for a junction end that differs from germline. CDR3 in DNA: TGTGCTAGCAGCTTCCGGACAGCGAACACCGGGGAGCTGTTTTTT. This gives the protein CASSFRTANTGELFF. J is TRBJ2-2 and V is TRBV7-7, with D perhaps TRBD1 (6 bases). Germline assignment: CDR1 SSHAT and CDR2 FNYEAQ (reference sequence). The CDR3 extends over 15 amino acids.

This chain links TRBV7-2 with TRBJ2-7; no definite D call. V lost 2 bases, J lost 3 bases, and 14 bases lay in between. CDR3 length: 15 amino acids. Germline V gene sequence: CDR1 SGHTA, CDR2 FQGNSA. The CDR3 loop is CASSLSLRTNYEQYF. The CDR3 DNA reads TGTGCCAGCAGCTTATCGTTAAGGACCAACTACGAGCAGTACTTC.

The V gene is TRBV18, the J gene TRBJ2-1; a possible D gene is TRBD1 (5 bases). The CDR3 covers 16 residues. The V and J ends lost 4 bases and 4 bases respectively, with 17 bases between them. Germline V gives CDR1 KGHSH, CDR2 LQKENI. The CDR3 loop is CASSRVKGLGYNEQFF. The CDR3 DNA is TGTGCCAGCTCACGTGTGAAGGGGCTCGGATACAATGAGCAGTTCTTC.

This sequence joins TRBV5-1 and TRBJ2-5; 9 bases agree with TRBD2. V shed 0 bases and J 5 bases; nucleotides not matched to a gene: 2. The CDR3 is made up of 14 amino acids. From germline, CDR1 is SGHRS and CDR2 YFSETQ. Here the CDR3 DNA reads TGCGCCAGCAGCTTGGATGCGGGGGGGGAGACCCAGTACTTC. This gives the protein CASSLDAGGETQYF.

This chain joins TRBV7-8 and TRBJ1-4; TRBD1 might be the D (6 bases). V lost 1 base and J lost 8, with 17 bases in between. Germline CDR1 is SGHVS and CDR2 is FQNEAQ. This CDR3 is built from 16 residues. The CDR3: CASSLDPDRTLEKLFF. In DNA form, the CDR3 reads TGTGCCAGCAGCTTAGACCCTGACAGGACCTTAGAAAAACTGTTTTTT.

This chain joins TRBV5-6 and TRBJ2-7; TRBD2 is a possible D gene (7 bases). Germline V gives CDR1 SGHDT, CDR2 YYEEEE. The CDR3 has 16 residues. Trimming removed 4 bases at V and 1 base at J, with 18 bases between. The CDR3 is CASSPGRGGPSYEQYF. As DNA, the CDR3 is TGTGCCAGCAGCCCGGGGAGGGGGGGACCTTCCTACGAGCAGTACTTC.

The J gene is TRBJ1-1, the V gene TRBV7-9; no firm D call. The germline V gene has CDR1 SEHNR and CDR2 FQNEAQ (reference sequence). V was cut by 5 bases and J by 1 base, with 11 bases left in between. The length of the CDR3 is 14 residues. CDR3 residues: CASSPEKENTEAFF. The DNA of the CDR3 is TGTGCCAGCAGCCCCGAAAAGGAGAACACTGAAGCTTTCTTT.